Presented here are 9 T cell receptor beta chains from one specimen sequenced in a study of cytomegalovirus exposure and HLA in healthy donors. The PCR ran on 60 Vbeta and 13 Jbeta primers. Using immunoSEQ multiplex PCR, the repertoire was profiled, and TCRdb retains in-frame clones only, with some absent. This sample carries fewer than 150,000 clones, about three quarters of them seen once, and the ten largest clones take approximately 6.2%. Sequencing was performed on PBMCs. The receptors stem from a man aged 35 to 55 in good health and CMV-seropositive.

V gene TRBV5-4 combines with J gene TRBJ1-1, with 9 positions matching TRBD1. CDR1 and CDR2 (germline): SGHNT, YYREEE (reference sequence). V lost 4 bases and J lost 6; bases outside the gene matches: 10. CDR3 length: 15 residues. The CDR3 loop is CASSGRQGVLAEAFF. The CDR3 DNA is TGTGCCAGCAGCGGCCGACAGGGGGTATTGGCTGAAGCTTTCTTT.

The CDR3 coding sequence is TGCGCCAGCAGCATGGGACAGGGAACAGATACGCAGTATTTT. Residues: CASSMGQGTDTQYF. This sequence joins TRBV4-1 and TRBJ2-3; 9 nucleotides align to TRBD1. From germline, CDR1 is MGHRA and CDR2 YSYEKL. The CDR3 is 14 residues long. With V trimmed by 5 bases and J by 3 bases, 3 bases remained unmatched.

The rearrangement links TRBV29-1 to TRBJ2-7, with 10 nucleotides matching TRBD1. The CDR3 runs 14 residues. The germline gives CDR1 SQVTM, CDR2 ANQGSEA. The J segment lost 1 base and the V segment lost 6 bases, leaving 6 bases of the junction unmatched. CDR3 DNA: TGCAGCGTCCCCGGGACAGGGGAGTCCTACGAGCAGTACTTC. It encodes CSVPGTGESYEQYF.

The CDR3 region is CASSHGPGTGSYEQYF. The DNA for the CDR3 is TGTGCCAGCAGCCATGGGCCCGGGACAGGCTCCTACGAGCAGTACTTC. J is TRBJ2-7 and V is TRBV14; 8 bases align to TRBD1. This CDR3 is 16 amino acids long. Looked up from germline, CDR1 is SGHDN and CDR2 is FVKESK. The trim removed 3 bases at V and 0 bases at J, leaving 7 bases unmatched.

The genes are TRBV5-3 and TRBJ1-6; 7 nucleotides line up with TRBD1. TRBV5-3 is marked as an open reading frame, function uncertain. Germline trimming cut 9 bases from V and 9 bases from J; bases unmatched to any gene: 12. The CDR3 consists of 14 residues. The CDR3 DNA follows: TGTGCCATCCCACCGGGACAGTTAAGTTCACCCCTCCACTTT. This gives the protein CAIPPGQLSSPLHF.

The chain combines TRBV19 with TRBJ2-1; tentative D call: TRBD2 (6 bases). The V gene lost 4 bases and the J gene lost 4 bases, with 17 bases spanning the gap. Per germline, CDR1 LNHDA and CDR2 SQIVND (reference sequence). This CDR3 has 16 residues. In nucleotides, the CDR3 is TGTGCCAGTAGTACCGGGACTGGGAACTCTTACAATGAGCAGTTCTTC. Its translation: CASSTGTGNSYNEQFF.

In its sample, this clone was seen a few times. The chain uses TRBV23-1 and TRBJ1-2; D uncertain. TRBV23-1 counts as an open reading frame of uncertain function. V was pared by 6 bases and J by 0 bases, with 20 bases between. There are 17 residues in the CDR3. CDR3 DNA: TGCGCCAGCAGACCCCAGAAAGTGAGTGAGGCTAACTATGGCTACACCTTC. Translating it yields CASRPQKVSEANYGYTF.

This chain connects TRBV4-2 to TRBJ1-3; D is unresolved. The CDR3 runs to 17 residues. Looked up from germline, CDR1 is LGHNA and CDR2 is YNFKEQ. V was pared by 1 base and J by 1 base, with 14 bases between. This CDR3 is CASSQVGSSESGNTIYF. The CDR3 bases are TGTGCCAGCAGCCAAGTCGGGAGTTCAGAATCTGGAAACACCATATATTTT.

The chain is built from TRBV13 and TRBJ1-2, with TRBD1 matching 7 bases. V lost 2 bases and J lost 7; bases outside the gene matches: 10. Germline V lookup: CDR1 PRHDT, CDR2 FYEKMQ (reference sequence). The CDR3 contains 15 residues. The CDR3 region has the DNA TGTGCCAGCAGCTTAAAGGGGGCAGGCCCACGTGGCTACACCTTC. Protein: CASSLKGAGPRGYTF. The full variable domain, with the rest looked up from reference TRBV13 and TRBJ1-2, is AAGVIQSPRHLIKEKRETATLKCYPIPRHDTVYWYQQGPGQDPQFLISFYEKMQSDKGSIPDRFSAQQFSDYHSELNMSSLELGDSALYFCASSLKGAGPRGYTFGSGTRLTVV.